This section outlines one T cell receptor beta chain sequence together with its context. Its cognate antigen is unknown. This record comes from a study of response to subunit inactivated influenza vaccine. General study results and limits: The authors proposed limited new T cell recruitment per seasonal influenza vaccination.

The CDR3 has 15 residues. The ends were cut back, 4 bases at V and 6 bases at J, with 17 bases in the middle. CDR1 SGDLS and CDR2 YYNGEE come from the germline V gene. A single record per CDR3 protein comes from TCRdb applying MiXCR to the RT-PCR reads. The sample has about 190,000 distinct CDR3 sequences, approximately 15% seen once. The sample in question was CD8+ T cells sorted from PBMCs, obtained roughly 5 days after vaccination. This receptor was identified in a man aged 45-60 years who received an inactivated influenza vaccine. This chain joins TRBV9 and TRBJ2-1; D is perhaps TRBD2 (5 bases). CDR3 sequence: CASSPGLAPSNEQFF. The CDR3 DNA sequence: TGTGCCAGCAGCCCCGGGCTAGCACCCTCCAATGAGCAGTTCTTC.